This entry lists 6 T cell receptor beta chains sequenced from one sample in a study of control samples from healthy donors and cancer patients. Here immunoSEQ multiplex PCR was the method, and the copy in TCRdb shows in-frame clones only, minus some. Of about 96,000 clones listed, approximately 93% are singletons. The sample was blood. These receptors all come from a man in his late teens or twenties in good health.

The J gene is TRBJ1-4, the V gene TRBV3-1 (or the pseudogene TRBV3-2); D is uncertain. This CDR3 contains 15 residues. CDR1 and CDR2 (germline): LGHDT, YNNKEL (reference sequence). Trimming took off 3 bases at V and 8 bases at J, with 16 bases between the two ends. The CDR3 loop reads CASSHDVLLGEKLFF. The CDR3 DNA reads TGTGCCAGCAGCCACGACGTACTCTTGGGGGAAAAACTGTTTTTT.

This sequence joins TRBV27 and TRBJ1-1; D uncertain. The V gene's germline CDR1 is MNHEY and CDR2 SMNVEV (reference sequence). V was shortened by 8 bases and J by 3 bases, with 16 bases between the two germline ends. CDR3 size: 14 residues. CDR3 amino acids: CASRPPKQYTEAFF. In DNA, the CDR3 is TGTGCCAGCCGCCCCCCGAAGCAGTACACTGAAGCTTTCTTT.

V is TRBV5-5 and J is TRBJ2-5; TRBD1 matches 7 bases. From germline, CDR1 is SGHKS and CDR2 YYEKEE (reference sequence). After removal of 5 bases from V and 2 bases from J, the junction contained 12 bases not matched to a gene. CDR3 length: 16 residues. CDR3 in amino acids: CASRLGQRISQETQYF. Written as DNA, the CDR3 is TGTGCCAGCAGGCTGGGACAGAGAATATCGCAAGAGACCCAGTACTTC.

The V gene is TRBV3-1 (or the pseudogene TRBV3-2), the J gene TRBJ1-6; D may be TRBD1 (5 bases). Trimming took 6 bases from V and 6 from J, leaving 21 bases between them. CDR1 and CDR2 from the germline V gene are LGHDT and YNNKEL (reference sequence). There are 17 residues in the CDR3. CDR3 residues: CASSQGSGWGINSPLHF. The CDR3 DNA reads TGTGCCAGCAGTCAGGGCTCTGGATGGGGGATTAATTCACCCCTCCACTTT.

V is TRBV18 and J is TRBJ2-5; 7 bases map to TRBD1. CDR1 and CDR2 (germline): KGHSH, LQKENI. Trimming at V came to 1 base and at J to 5 bases, leaving 7 bases not matched to a gene. The CDR3 consists of 15 residues. The CDR3 loop is CASSPQGGSPETQYF. DNA for the CDR3: TGTGCCAGCTCACCACAAGGGGGCAGCCCCGAGACCCAGTACTTC.

The chain couples TRBV18 to TRBJ1-3, with 7 positions matching TRBD1. The germline gives CDR1 KGHSH, CDR2 LQKENI. The CDR3 totals 15 residues. V lost 4 bases, J lost 4 bases, and 7 bases stayed unmatched. The CDR3 region has the DNA TGTGCCAGCTCACAGACAGGGTTGACGGGAAACACCATATATTTT. It specifies CASSQTGLTGNTIYF.